There are many counts of the clone carrying this T cell receptor beta chain. The target antigen is unknown. These data belong to a study of T-cell memory formation after mild COVID-19. Study-wide results and caveats: Researchers found some responding clones in pre-infection memory, a sign that cross-reactive memory joined. CD4+ contracting clones were found mainly in CM and EM, and CD8+ ones in EMRA. CD4/CD8 balance characterized clones contracting day 15 to 85, and CD4+ skew characterized later expanders.

Constant-segment primers served in 5'RACE that generated TCR alpha and TCR beta cDNA libraries bearing sample barcodes and UMIs. TCRdb used MiXCR to reprocess the 5' RACE reads, holding one entry per CDR3 protein. The table records around 250,000 distinct CDR3 sequences, roughly 17% of them present only once. The CDR3 sequence is 15 residues long. Germline-derived CDR1 and CDR2 are SGHTA and FQGNSA. Deletions cut 7 bases from V and 1 base from J, with 15 bases between. Sequenced sample: PBMCs or a T cell subset sorted from them (not recorded which). V is TRBV7-2 and J is TRBJ2-3; D may correspond to TRBD1 or TRBD2 (5 bases each). The receptor's source is a man younger than 35 who had mild COVID-19 (a few samples of this study predate the infection). Cell type and time point are not known. The CDR3 DNA is TGTGCCAGCACTGAGGTCGGGGCCCGCACAGATACGCAGTATTTT. Translating gives CASTEVGARTDTQYF.